The sequence of this T cell receptor beta chain was determined in a study of T cells in Graves' hyperthyroidism and ophthalmopathy. This clonotype showed up many times. The CDR3 runs to 14 residues. V lost 2 bases and J 4 bases, leaving 12 bases between the germline ends. Germline V gives CDR1 MDHEN, CDR2 SYDVKM. RNA transcripts yielded amplified TCR beta CDR3 regions. The HTBI set primed first-round TCR CDR3 RT-PCR. MiXCR, run by TCRdb on the multiplex PCR reads, gives a single entry per CDR3 protein. The data hold hundreds of thousands of distinct CDR3 sequences, with roughly 17% observed a single time. Hyperthyroidism had been newly diagnosed in patients aged 18 to 65, and its duration was under 2 months. PBMCs came from 9 to 10 ml fresh peripheral blood.

The rearrangement links TRBV28 to TRBJ2-7; D is undetermined. The clonotype comes from a woman in her 30s with Graves' hyperthyroidism. Sequencing used blood. The CDR3 loop reads CASSLRPARYEQYF. The CDR3 DNA reads TGTGCCAGCAGTTTAAGGCCAGCTCGGTACGAGCAGTACTTC. Variable domain in full (rest from reference TRBV28 and TRBJ2-7): DVKVTQSSRYLVKRTGEKVFLECVQDMDHENMFWYRQDPGLGLRLIYFSYDVKMKEKGDIPEGYSVSREKKERFSLILESASTNQTSMYLCASSLRPARYEQYFGPGTRLTVT.